This T cell receptor (beta chain) was sequenced in a study of technical replicates of blood from a handful of donors. Germline assignment: CDR1 MNHEY and CDR2 SMNVEV (reference sequence). V gave up 0 bases and J gave up 2 bases, with 17 bases separating them. The CDR3 spans 17 residues. The table came from immunoSEQ multiplex PCR; TCRdb's copy has only in-frame clones and leaves some out. The sample includes approximately 79,000 clones, approximately 96% of them seen just once. Sequencing was performed on T cells isolated from PBMCs. This TCR came from a human donor in good health. V and J are TRBV27 and TRBJ2-7, with a possible D match to TRBD2 (6 bases). CDR3: CASSLSIQVGGPYEQYF. The CDR3 region has the DNA TGTGCCAGCAGTTTATCGATCCAGGTCGGGGGACCCTACGAGCAGTACTTC.